Listed below are T cell receptor beta chains from one sample, sequenced in a study of blood T cells in healthy people across ages. One entry per CDR3 protein results from TCRdb running MiXCR on the 5' RACE reads. The sample lists about a million distinct CDR3 sequences; 40% to 60% were seen once. Sequencing was performed on blood. These receptors came from a young man in good health. The CDR3 runs from the conserved cysteine through the conserved F or W. A D gene is named only where the DNA matches it firmly. Size is omitted from some rows. Given values are once, few, many or a class for expanded clones.

DNA,CDR3,D,J,size,V,length
TGCAGTGATAGAGGAGTTGGAAGAGGCCCCAGCGGGATCATTCAGTACTTC,CSDRGVGRGPSGIIQYF,TRBD2,TRBJ2-4,once,TRBV20-1,17
TGTGCCAGCAGTTCCCCTGGCAGGGCCCACGAGCAGTACTTC,CASSSPGRAHEQYF,.,TRBJ2-7,.,TRBV6-5,14
TGCGCCAGCAGCCAAGACCCCCGGGCGAGGCGTGAAGCTTTCTTT,CASSQDPRARREAFF,.,TRBJ1-1,.,TRBV4-1,15
TGTGCCAGCAGCGGCCCCGAGACTACCCACTCCTACAATGAGCAGTTCTTC,CASSGPETTHSYNEQFF,.,TRBJ2-1,few,TRBV25-1,17
TGTGCCAGCAGCTTAGCAATGACCGTGGGGCAGTTCTTC,CASSLAMTVGQFF,.,TRBJ2-1,few,TRBV7-9,13
TGTGCCAGCAGTTCAGTTGGACAGACCTACGAGCAGTACTTC,CASSSVGQTYEQYF,.,TRBJ2-7,.,TRBV28,14
TGTGCCAGCAGCTTGGGGTTGGCCCAGTGGACCTACGAGCAGTACTTC,CASSLGLAQWTYEQYF,.,TRBJ2-7,.,TRBV11-3,16
TGTGCCAGCAGTTTTTTCAACTATGGCTACACCTTC,CASSFFNYGYTF,.,TRBJ1-2,few,TRBV28,12
TGTGCCAGCAGCCTCCGGGCTAAATATGGCTACACCTTC,CASSLRAKYGYTF,.,TRBJ1-2,few,TRBV28,13
TGTGCCGGACAATGGGGCCCTAATGAAAAACTGTTTTTT,CAGQWGPNEKLFF,.,TRBJ1-4,once,TRBV2,13
TGTGCCAGCAGCCTATTTGGACAGGGGGCTCACCCGAAAAATCAGCCCCAGCATTTT,CASSLFGQGAHPKNQPQHF,TRBD1,TRBJ1-5,many,TRBV16,19
TGTGCCAGCAGCCAAAGGGGCCAGGGACCTAATTCACCCCTCCACTTT,CASSQRGQGPNSPLHF,.,TRBJ1-6,.,TRBV7-2,16
TGTGCCAGCAGCCAAGCGGACAAGAAGGGAGCAGATACGCAGTATTTT,CASSQADKKGADTQYF,.,TRBJ2-3,.,TRBV4-2,16
TGTGCCAGCAGGATACAGGGGGCTCCTGGGGCCAACGTCCTGACTTTC,CASRIQGAPGANVLTF,TRBD1,TRBJ2-6,.,TRBV27,16
TGTGCCAGCAGCTTGGCCTCAGCGGGGGAGTTCTACAATGAGCAGTTCTTC,CASSLASAGEFYNEQFF,TRBD2,TRBJ2-1,few,TRBV5-6,17
TGTGCCAGCAGTGTTGAAGGACAGGCACTCTCTGGGGCCAACGTCCTGACTTTC,CASSVEGQALSGANVLTF,TRBD1,TRBJ2-6,once,TRBV6-1,18
TGTGTCAGCAGTTACGGTGGGGACAGGGGCTCCTACGAGCAGTACTTC,CVSSYGGDRGSYEQYF,TRBD1,TRBJ2-7,.,TRBV6-6,16
TGTGCCAGCAGTGTAAGGGGCGCGGGGGGCTACACCTTC,CASSVRGAGGYTF,.,TRBJ1-2,.,TRBV12-3/TRBV12-4,13
TGTGCCAGCAATGAGGACAGGGTGGGGGTACAGCCCCAGCATTTT,CASNEDRVGVQPQHF,TRBD1,TRBJ1-5,.,TRBV2,15
TGTGCCAGCAGCTTTACTAGCGGGGGGTATAGCACAGATACGCAGTATTTT,CASSFTSGGYSTDTQYF,TRBD2,TRBJ2-3,.,TRBV11-3,17
TGTACCAGCACCGACCGATTGGGGGGCGGAAACTCCTACGAGCAGTACTTC,CTSTDRLGGGNSYEQYF,.,TRBJ2-7,.,TRBV27,17
TGTGCCAGCAGCGTCGGGGTATCCGTAGGGGACGAGCAGTACTTC,CASSVGVSVGDEQYF,.,TRBJ2-7,few,TRBV7-2,15
TGTGCCAGCAGCCCTCCGAATAAGAACATCGGGGAGCTGTTTTTT,CASSPPNKNIGELFF,.,TRBJ2-2,.,TRBV3-1,15
TGTGCCAGCAGTGAAACGGCAGATACAGATACGCAGTATTTT,CASSETADTDTQYF,.,TRBJ2-3,many,TRBV6-1,14
TGTGCCAGCAGCCGACAGGGGGGTCATCAGCCCCAGCATTTT,CASSRQGGHQPQHF,TRBD1,TRBJ1-5,.,TRBV6-5,14
TGCAGCGTCCGACCGGGACCCGTCCCCACAGATACGCAGTATTTT,CSVRPGPVPTDTQYF,.,TRBJ2-3,.,TRBV29-1,15
TGTGCCAGCAGCCAAGAAGAAGGACTAGCGGGACCCAACTTCTACGAGCAGTACTTC,CASSQEEGLAGPNFYEQYF,TRBD2,TRBJ2-7,.,TRBV3-1,19
TGTGCCACCAGTCCCGGGACACGGAATGAGCAGTTCTTC,CATSPGTRNEQFF,.,TRBJ2-1,.,TRBV24-1,13
TGTGCCACCCGGCGATCAACGGGCTCCTACAATGAGCAGTTCTTC,CATRRSTGSYNEQFF,.,TRBJ2-1,.,TRBV15,15
TGTGCCAGCAGTACTACACGGACATCGCGGTGCAATTCCGAGCAGTTCTTC,CASSTTRTSRCNSEQFF,.,TRBJ2-1,.,TRBV2,17
TGTGCCAGCAGCCAAGGAATCGGCCGCGATGGGAAGACCCAGTACTTC,CASSQGIGRDGKTQYF,.,TRBJ2-5,.,TRBV3-1,16
TGCAGCGTTGAAGCACAGGGGGCGGCTGGCTACACCTTC,CSVEAQGAAGYTF,TRBD1,TRBJ1-2,.,TRBV29-1,13
TGTGCCAGCAGCTTACATGGAGCTTATAATTCACCCCTCCACTTT,CASSLHGAYNSPLHF,.,TRBJ1-6,.,TRBV7-2,15
TGTGCCAGCAGGCAGTCGGGCGGTTCTGATACGCAGTATTTT,CASRQSGGSDTQYF,.,TRBJ2-3,.,TRBV6-2/TRBV6-3,14
TGCGCCAGCAGCCCCCGGTTTCTGGGGGACACTGAAGCTTTCTTT,CASSPRFLGDTEAFF,.,TRBJ1-1,few,TRBV4-3,15
TGTGCCAGCAGCATTTACAGGGGGCCCTACAATGAGCAGTTCTTC,CASSIYRGPYNEQFF,TRBD1,TRBJ2-1,few,TRBV7-9,15
TGTGCCAGCAGCCAAGGCCCAGCGGGGGGGAGAAACTCCTACAATGAGCAGTTCTTC,CASSQGPAGGRNSYNEQFF,TRBD2,TRBJ2-1,.,TRBV4-2,19
TGCGCCAGCAGCCAAGGCAGGGAAGTCGGAGTGACTGAAGCTTTCTTT,CASSQGREVGVTEAFF,.,TRBJ1-1,once,TRBV4-1,16
TGTGCCAGCAGTGAACCGGGACAGGGGGCAGATACGCAGTATTTT,CASSEPGQGADTQYF,TRBD1,TRBJ2-3,once,TRBV25-1,15
TGTGCCAGCGGCGGCTCGGGACAGCGGCACCCCTACGAGCAGTACTTC,CASGGSGQRHPYEQYF,TRBD1,TRBJ2-7,.,TRBV6-6,16
TGCGCCAGCAGAAGTGGGGGAGGCGGCTACACCTTC,CASRSGGGGYTF,.,TRBJ1-2,.,TRBV5-1,12
TGTGCCAGCACTGAGGCGGGACAGGGGCTAAAAAACATTCAGTACTTC,CASTEAGQGLKNIQYF,TRBD1,TRBJ2-4,few,TRBV12-3/TRBV12-4,16
TGTGCCAGCAGCGGCGGACTAGCGGGGCCCCAAGAGACCCAGTACTTC,CASSGGLAGPQETQYF,TRBD2,TRBJ2-5,.,TRBV4-2,16
TGTGCCAGCAGCCATGGACCGAGCAGCGCAGATACGCAGTATTTT,CASSHGPSSADTQYF,.,TRBJ2-3,few,TRBV5-6,15
TGTGCCAGCAGCGTAGATGGCACCTACAATGAGCAGTTCTTC,CASSVDGTYNEQFF,.,TRBJ2-1,.,TRBV9,14
TGTGCCAGCAGTGTGGCAGGGCTCGACTATGGCTACACCTTC,CASSVAGLDYGYTF,.,TRBJ1-2,.,TRBV6-6,14
TGTGCCAGCAGCTCCTTGACTAGCGACCTAGATACGCAGTATTTT,CASSSLTSDLDTQYF,TRBD2,TRBJ2-3,.,TRBV11-3,15
TGTGCCAGCAGTCGGACTAATCTTCCTGACCCACCGGCTAACGAGCAGTACTTC,CASSRTNLPDPPANEQYF,.,TRBJ2-7,.,TRBV6-1,18
TGCGCCAGCAGCCAAGATGTTGTCTCTGGGGCCAACGTCCTGACTTTC,CASSQDVVSGANVLTF,.,TRBJ2-6,.,TRBV4-3,16
TGTGCCAGCAGAAGTGAAAGTGGCAGATCCTACGAGCAGTACTTC,CASRSESGRSYEQYF,.,TRBJ2-7,few,TRBV6-1,15